This entry lists 23 T cell receptor beta chains sequenced from one sample in a study of cytomegalovirus exposure and HLA in healthy donors. The primer mix had 60 Vbeta and 13 Jbeta primers. Produced via immunoSEQ multiplex PCR; TCRdb's table is partial and in-frame only. Of fewer than 200,000 clones listed, roughly 82% are singletons. The sample consisted of PBMCs. All receptors come from a woman in her forties or fifties in good health and CMV-seropositive.

This chain joins TRBV6-5 and TRBJ1-2; TRBD1 agrees at 7 bases. The CDR3 spans 15 residues. The germline V gene encodes CDR1 MNHEY and CDR2 SVGAGI. With V trimmed by 6 bases and J by 4 bases, 11 bases remained unmatched. The CDR3 DNA reads as TGTGCCAGCAGGCCGAATACCGGGACAGCCTATGGCTACACCTTC. It encodes CASRPNTGTAYGYTF.

The chain employs TRBV27 and TRBJ2-7, with D perhaps matching TRBD1 (6 bases). Trimming took off 3 bases at V and 6 bases at J, with 15 bases between the two ends. The length of the CDR3 is 14 residues. CDR1 and CDR2 from the germline V gene are MNHEY and SMNVEV (reference sequence). For the CDR3, the DNA is TGTGCCAGCAGTTTGGGACGGCTAGGGGGCGAGCAGTACTTC. Protein: CASSLGRLGGEQYF.

The chain recombines TRBV5-4 with TRBJ2-1, with TRBD2 identical over 7 bases. J was trimmed by 3 bases and V by 4 bases; bases with no gene match: 10. There are 16 residues in the CDR3. CDR1 and CDR2 (germline): SGHNT, YYREEE (reference sequence). This CDR3 reads CASSPQSGALYNEQFF. The CDR3, as DNA: TGTGCCAGCAGCCCACAAAGCGGGGCGCTCTACAATGAGCAGTTCTTC.

The chain couples TRBV4-1 to TRBJ2-4; D not certain. Trimming took off 1 base at V and 1 base at J, with 11 bases between the two ends. CDR1 is MGHRA and CDR2 is YSYEKL in the germline V gene. The CDR3 is 16 amino acids. The CDR3 DNA reads as TGCGCCAGCAGCCAAGGGCGGCGGCGGGCCAAAAACATTCAGTACTTC. Translating it yields CASSQGRRRAKNIQYF.

The chain recombines TRBV5-6 with TRBJ2-2, with 8 positions matching TRBD2. The CDR3 sequence is 14 residues long. The V gene's germline CDR1 is SGHDT and CDR2 YYEEEE. V gave up 1 base and J gave up 6 bases; unmatched junction bases: 2. The CDR3 DNA is TGTGCCAGCAGCTTGTTAGCGGGGTCCGGGGAGCTGTTTTTT. This encodes CASSLLAGSGELFF.

The J gene is TRBJ1-3, the V gene TRBV5-1; possible D gene TRBD1, 5 bases. Germline V lookup: CDR1 SGHRS, CDR2 YFSETQ. The germline V and J ends were trimmed by 4 bases and 3 bases, with 14 bases remaining between them. The CDR3 is 15 residues long. This CDR3 reads CASSTGGEGGNTIYF. Here the CDR3 DNA reads TGCGCCAGCAGCACCGGGGGGGAAGGTGGAAACACCATATATTTT.

This chain uses TRBV9 with TRBJ2-5; weak D call: TRBD2 (7 bases). The CDR3 contains 13 residues. CDR1 SGDLS and CDR2 YYNGEE come from the germline V gene. The ends were cut back, 4 bases at V and 11 bases at J, with 18 bases in the middle. The CDR3 loop reads CASSPREGGSQYF. The CDR3 DNA reads TGTGCCAGCAGCCCAAGGGAGGGGGGATCTCAGTACTTC.

The chain links TRBV6-1 to TRBJ1-1, with D perhaps TRBD1 (6 bases). The length of the CDR3 is 14 residues. CDR1 is MNHNS and CDR2 is SASEGT in the germline V gene. Trimming left V 5 bases short and J 0 bases short, with 10 bases between. For the CDR3, the DNA is TGTGCCAGCAGTCTCAAGGGGGTGAACACTGAAGCTTTCTTT. It translates to CASSLKGVNTEAFF.

This chain joins TRBV7-9 and TRBJ2-7, with 12 bases matching TRBD1. Germline V gives CDR1 SEHNR, CDR2 FQNEAQ (reference sequence). There are 15 residues in the CDR3. After removal of 5 bases from V and 4 bases from J, the junction contained 6 bases not matched to a gene. The CDR3 DNA reads as TGTGCCAGCAGCAAAGGGGACAGGGGGCAATACGAGCAGTACTTC. This encodes CASSKGDRGQYEQYF. Full variable domain (rest looked up from reference TRBV7-9 and TRBJ2-7): DTGVSQNPRHKITKRGQNVTFRCDPISEHNRLYWYRQTLGQGPEFLTYFQNEAQLEKSRLLSDRFSAERPKGSFSTLEIQRTEQGDSAMYLCASSKGDRGQYEQYFGPGTRLTVT.

This sequence joins TRBV27 and TRBJ1-6; TRBD1 is a possible D gene (6 bases). The V end was cut by 2 bases, the J end by 7 bases, with 9 bases between. CDR3 length equals 14 residues. Germline lookup yields CDR1 MNHEY and CDR2 SMNVEV (reference sequence). The CDR3, as DNA: TGTGCCAGCAGTTTAGGGGGGGCGAATTCACCCCTCCACTTT. Amino acids: CASSLGGANSPLHF.

Details on this clone: The CDR3 ends on some other residue instead of the conserved phenylalanine or tryptophan, so this is likely a read error. The chain couples TRBV5-6 to TRBJ1-1; D is uncertain. This CDR3 has 15 amino acids. The V and J ends lost 4 bases and 3 bases respectively, with 16 bases between them. Germline CDR1 reads SGHDT; CDR2 reads YYEEEE. This CDR3 reads CASSGPGPEDTEAFL. The CDR3 DNA reads as TGTGCCAGCAGCGGACCCGGGCCCGAGGACACTGAAGCTTTCCTT.

The J gene is TRBJ2-5, the V gene TRBV5-1; 9 bases map to TRBD1. Germline trimming cut 2 bases from V and 0 bases from J; bases unmatched to any gene: 8. The germline V gene encodes CDR1 SGHRS and CDR2 YFSETQ. The CDR3 has 17 amino acids. DNA of the CDR3: TGCGCCAGCAGCTTTTCGGTAGGGACAGGGTACCAAGAGACCCAGTACTTC. It encodes CASSFSVGTGYQETQYF. The complete variable domain, with remaining parts taken from reference TRBV5-1 and TRBJ2-5, reads KAGVTQTPRYLIKTRGQQVTLSCSPISGHRSVSWYQQTPGQGLQFLFEYFSETQRNKGNFPGRFSGRQFSNSRSEMNVSTLELGDSALYLCASSFSVGTGYQETQYFGPGTRLLVL.

This clone has more than one count but fewer than ten. The chain has TRBV2 and TRBJ1-2; D perhaps matches TRBD1 (5 bases). Trimming left V 8 bases short and J 6 bases short, with 13 bases between. Germline V gene lookup returns CDR1 SNHLY and CDR2 FYNNEI. This CDR3 spans 12 amino acids. The CDR3 sequence: CASCFDRDGYTF. DNA of the CDR3: TGTGCCAGCTGTTTTGACAGAGATGGCTACACCTTC.

The V call is TRBV5-1, the J call TRBJ2-1; 7 nucleotides line up with TRBD2. This CDR3 contains 14 residues. The germline V gene has CDR1 SGHRS and CDR2 YFSETQ. V lost 3 bases to trimming and J lost 3 bases; unmatched junction nucleotides: 3. The CDR3 DNA reads TGCGCCAGCAGCTCGGGACTAAACTACAATGAGCAGTTCTTC. It is translated as CASSSGLNYNEQFF. Based on the CDR3 plus reference TRBV5-1 and TRBJ2-1, the full variable domain is KAGVTQTPRYLIKTRGQQVTLSCSPISGHRSVSWYQQTPGQGLQFLFEYFSETQRNKGNFPGRFSGRQFSNSRSEMNVSTLELGDSALYLCASSSGLNYNEQFFGPGTRLTVL.

V gene TRBV19 combines with J gene TRBJ1-5; D gene unclear. This CDR3 contains 13 residues. V shed 3 bases and J shed 5 bases, with 8 bases lying between them. Looked up from germline, CDR1 is LNHDA and CDR2 is SQIVND (reference sequence). The CDR3 nucleotides are TGTGCCAGTAGTATTCAGGCCCATCAGCCCCAGCATTTT. It yields the protein CASSIQAHQPQHF.

This sequence joins TRBV30 and TRBJ1-1; maybe TRBD1 (6 bases). CDR1 and CDR2 (germline): GTSNPN, SVGIG (reference sequence). This CDR3 comprises 15 residues. V lost 4 bases, J lost 6 bases, and 21 bases lay in between. In DNA, the CDR3 is TGTGCCTGGACGGGGAACAGGGTGGGGGTCTCTGAAGCTTTCTTT. Amino acid sequence: CAWTGNRVGVSEAFF.

The rearrangement links TRBV2 to TRBJ2-5; D is unclear. The J call may not be correct, given that the DNA end is closer to TRBJ2-7. Germline loops: CDR1 SNHLY, CDR2 FYNNEI. This CDR3 spans 13 amino acids. CDR3 in amino acids: CASSVQVGYEQYF. CDR3 nucleotides: TGTGCCAGCAGTGTCCAGGTAGGCTACGAGCAGTACTTC.

This chain connects TRBV2 to TRBJ2-7, with 7 bases lining up with TRBD1. The length of the CDR3 is 11 residues. CDR1 SNHLY and CDR2 FYNNEI come from the germline V gene. The V gene end was trimmed by 8 bases and the J gene end by 3 bases; junction bases not matched to a gene: 1. CDR3 loop: CASQGVYEQYF. DNA for the CDR3: TGTGCCAGCCAGGGGGTCTACGAGCAGTACTTC.

The chain links TRBV5-1 to TRBJ2-2; no clear D. V was shortened by 0 bases and J by 0 bases, with 9 bases between the two germline ends. The germline gives CDR1 SGHRS, CDR2 YFSETQ. The CDR3 covers 16 residues. CDR3 bases: TGCGCCAGCAGCTTGGATGGCCCCTCGAACACCGGGGAGCTGTTTTTT. Translation: CASSLDGPSNTGELFF. Combining the CDR3 with reference TRBV5-1 and TRBJ2-2 gives the whole variable domain KAGVTQTPRYLIKTRGQQVTLSCSPISGHRSVSWYQQTPGQGLQFLFEYFSETQRNKGNFPGRFSGRQFSNSRSEMNVSTLELGDSALYLCASSLDGPSNTGELFFGEGSRLTVL.

J is TRBJ2-1 and V is TRBV6-5, with D perhaps matching TRBD1 (6 bases). Between the trimmed V and J ends, which lost 2 bases and 4 bases, there was a span of 12 bases. The V gene's germline CDR1 is MNHEY and CDR2 SVGAGI. The CDR3 covers 15 residues. CDR3: CASSYDQGQYNEQFF. In DNA, the CDR3 is TGTGCCAGCAGTTACGATCAAGGACAGTACAATGAGCAGTTCTTC.

This sequence joins TRBV5-6 and TRBJ2-7, with a tentative D call TRBD2 (5 bases). CDR1 and CDR2 from the germline V gene are SGHDT and YYEEEE. The V end was cut by 0 bases, the J end by 2 bases, with 15 bases between. This CDR3 is 16 amino acids long. CDR3 nucleotide sequence: TGTGCCAGCAGCTTGGCCGGGTCGGGGTTGCCCTACGAGCAGTACTTC. Its translation: CASSLAGSGLPYEQYF.

In DNA, the CDR3 is TGTGCCAGCAGCTGGTGGCAGTTGAACACTGAAGCTTTCTTT. It encodes CASSWWQLNTEAFF. The chain carries TRBV5-6 and TRBJ1-1; D gene ambiguous. This CDR3 comprises 14 residues. With 3 bases removed from V and 0 bases from J, the gap between germline ends came to 9 bases. Germline V CDR1 and CDR2: SGHDT, YYEEEE.

This clone has only a few counts. This chain joins TRBV2 and TRBJ1-1; D not certain. Trimming cost V 5 bases and J 4 bases, with 14 bases left between them. The CDR3 is 14 amino acids. Looked up from germline, CDR1 is SNHLY and CDR2 is FYNNEI. The CDR3 loop reads CASSPTDLGTEAFF. CDR3 DNA: TGTGCCAGCAGTCCGACCGACCTAGGCACTGAAGCTTTCTTT.